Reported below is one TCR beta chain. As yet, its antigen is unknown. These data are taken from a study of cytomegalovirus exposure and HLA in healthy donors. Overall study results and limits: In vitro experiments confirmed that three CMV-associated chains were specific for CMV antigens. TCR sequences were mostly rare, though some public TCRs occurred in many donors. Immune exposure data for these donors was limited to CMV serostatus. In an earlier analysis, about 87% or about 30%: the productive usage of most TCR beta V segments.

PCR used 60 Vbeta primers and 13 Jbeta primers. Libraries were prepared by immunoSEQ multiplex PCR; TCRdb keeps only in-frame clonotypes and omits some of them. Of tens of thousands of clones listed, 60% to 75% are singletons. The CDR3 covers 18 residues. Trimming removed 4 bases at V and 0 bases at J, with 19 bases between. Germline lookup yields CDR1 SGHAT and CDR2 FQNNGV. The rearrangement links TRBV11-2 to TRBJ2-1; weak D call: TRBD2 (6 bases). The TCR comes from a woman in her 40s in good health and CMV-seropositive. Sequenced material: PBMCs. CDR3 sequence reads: CASSSRGISGDSYNEQFF. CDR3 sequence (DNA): TGTGCCAGCAGCTCCCGAGGGATTAGCGGTGACTCCTACAATGAGCAGTTCTTC. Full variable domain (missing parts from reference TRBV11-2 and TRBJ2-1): EAGVAQSPRYKIIEKRQSVAFWCNPISGHATLYWYQQILGQGPKLLIQFQNNGVVDDSQLPKDRFSAERLKGVDSTLKIQPAKLEDSAVYLCASSSRGISGDSYNEQFFGPGTRLTVL.